These T cell receptor beta chains were read from a single sample in a study of T cell repertoires in cytomegalovirus infection. Each CDR3 protein is one row after TCRdb ran MiXCR on the reads. The sample contains roughly 760,000 distinct CDR3 sequences, 35% of which appear only once. The sample taken for sequencing was PBMCs. These receptors were obtained from a human donor in good health (CMV status not recorded). Some clones in this sample may be carry-over from other donors' samples. Both conserved end residues are part of each CDR3. Each record gives: V gene, CDR3 length, D gene, clone size, J gene, CDR3 DNA, CDR3 protein. D genes are given only for firm matches. Only some rows state a clone size, as once, few, many or a class for expanded clones.

TRBV7-2,16,-,many,TRBJ2-1,TGTGCCAGCAGCTCTCCTCCTCGACTGTCATACAATGAGCAGTTCTTC,CASSSPPRLSYNEQFF
TRBV9,17,-,few,TRBJ2-3,TGTGCCAGCAGCCCCACGGTACAGAGTTCTCGCACAGATACGCAGTATTTT,CASSPTVQSSRTDTQYF
TRBV29-1,12,TRBD1,-,TRBJ2-7,TGCAGCGCTACCGGGACAGGGAACGAGCAGTACTTC,CSATGTGNEQYF
TRBV6-6,12,-,once,TRBJ2-1,TGTGCCAGCAGTTACGCCGGGGAGATGCAGTTCTTC,CASSYAGEMQFF
TRBV27,18,TRBD1,few,TRBJ1-2,TGTGCCAGCAGTTCAAACCCCGGGACAGTCTCATTTAACTATGGCTACACCTTC,CASSSNPGTVSFNYGYTF
TRBV6-2/TRBV6-3,15,TRBD2,-,TRBJ2-3,TGTGCCAGCAGTTACACTAGCGGGAGCACAGATACGCAGTATTTT,CASSYTSGSTDTQYF
TRBV9,14,TRBD1,few,TRBJ2-5,TGTGCCAGCAGCGTAGCAGGGGGTCAAGAGACCCAGTACTTC,CASSVAGGQETQYF
TRBV27,12,-,once,TRBJ2-7,TGTGCCAGCAGTTTATTTGGGCTCGAGCAGTACTTC,CASSLFGLEQYF
TRBV7-9,14,-,few,TRBJ2-5,TGTGCCAGCAGCTTTACCGGGACCCAAGAGACCCAGTACTTC,CASSFTGTQETQYF
TRBV20-1,15,TRBD2,once,TRBJ2-3,TGCAGTGCTCTACGGACTAGCGGGGGCACAGATACGCAGTATTTT,CSALRTSGGTDTQYF
TRBV20-1,14,TRBD2,-,TRBJ2-1,TGCAGTGCTCCCGGACTAGCGTCCTACAATGAGCAGTTCTTC,CSAPGLASYNEQFF
TRBV18,15,TRBD2,-,TRBJ2-1,TGTGCCAGCTCACCCCAGGGACTAGCGGGAGGTGAGCAGTTCTTC,CASSPQGLAGGEQFF
TRBV27,20,TRBD2,-,TRBJ2-6,TGTGCCAGCAGTTTATTCGTGGCGGGAGGGCCTCTCTCCGGGGCCAACGTCCTGACTTTC,CASSLFVAGGPLSGANVLTF
TRBV2,16,-,-,TRBJ2-1,TGTGCCAGCAGTGGCCTTGGGGAGGAGTCGGGCAATGAGCAGTTCTTC,CASSGLGEESGNEQFF
TRBV12-3/TRBV12-4,11,-,-,TRBJ1-5,TGTGCCAGCAGTTTAGGGGAGCCCCAGCATTTT,CASSLGEPQHF
TRBV7-9,16,-,few,TRBJ1-2,TGTGCCAGCAGCTCAGGGAAACCTCCTATTCTCTATGGCTACACCTTC,CASSSGKPPILYGYTF
TRBV11-2,15,-,few,TRBJ2-4,TGTGCCAGCAGCTTAGGTGGAGGGATCAAAAACATTCAGTACTTC,CASSLGGGIKNIQYF
TRBV24-1,15,-,-,TRBJ2-2,TGTGCCACCAGTGATCCACCGACAGGAACCGGGGAGCTGTTTTTT,CATSDPPTGTGELFF
TRBV19,14,-,-,TRBJ1-1,TGTGCCAGTAGTATCCCAGGGACATTCTACGGAGCTTTCTTT,CASSIPGTFYGAFF
TRBV20-1,9,-,-,TRBJ1-1,TGCAGTGCTCTGGGAGAAGCTTTCTTT,CSALGEAFF
TRBV20-1,17,TRBD2,-,TRBJ2-5,TGCAGTGCTAGACCCTTAAGACTAGCGGGGGAGAAAGAGACCCAGTACTTC,CSARPLRLAGEKETQYF
TRBV7-9,12,-,many,TRBJ1-1,TGTGCCAGCAGCTTGGGGGCAGCTGAAGCTTTCTTT,CASSLGAAEAFF
TRBV29-1,14,-,-,TRBJ1-2,TGCAGCGTAGATTCCAGGCAGGGAGGGGCTGGCTACACCTTC,CSVDSRQGGAGYTF
TRBV12-3/TRBV12-4,17,-,-,TRBJ2-1,TGTGCCAGCAGTTTAGGTCTCGGGACAAGAATTTACAATGAGCAGTTCTTC,CASSLGLGTRIYNEQFF
TRBV18,15,TRBD1,-,TRBJ1-2,TGTGCCAGCTCACCATTGACAGGGATAAGAGAAGGCTACACCTTC,CASSPLTGIREGYTF
TRBV11-2,13,-,-,TRBJ2-3,TGTGCCAGCAGCCCAGTAAACGGGGATACGCAGTATTTT,CASSPVNGDTQYF
TRBV5-1,14,TRBD2,-,TRBJ2-7,TGCGCCAGCAGCTTGCGGGGGGAGGGCTACGAGCAGTACTTC,CASSLRGEGYEQYF
TRBV19,15,TRBD1,-,TRBJ2-4,TGTGCCAGTCGGACAGGGGGCGTCCCTTTTGACATTCAGTACTTC,CASRTGGVPFDIQYF
TRBV28,19,TRBD2,-,TRBJ2-7,TGTGCCAGCAGTTTATCTTGGACTAGCGGGATCACTGTTGCCTACGAGCAGTACTTC,CASSLSWTSGITVAYEQYF
TRBV7-9,17,TRBD2,-,TRBJ2-5,TGTGCCAGCAGCTATCCGGGACTAGCGGGACTCGGAGAGACCCAGTACTTC,CASSYPGLAGLGETQYF
TRBV11-3,16,TRBD1,once,TRBJ1-1,TGTGCCAGCAGCTTTAGAATCGGGACAGACAAACCTGAAGCTTTCTTT,CASSFRIGTDKPEAFF
TRBV4-1,15,TRBD1,few,TRBJ1-1,TGCGCCAGCAGCCAAGTGGCAGGGGGCGGCACTGAAGCTTTCTTT,CASSQVAGGGTEAFF